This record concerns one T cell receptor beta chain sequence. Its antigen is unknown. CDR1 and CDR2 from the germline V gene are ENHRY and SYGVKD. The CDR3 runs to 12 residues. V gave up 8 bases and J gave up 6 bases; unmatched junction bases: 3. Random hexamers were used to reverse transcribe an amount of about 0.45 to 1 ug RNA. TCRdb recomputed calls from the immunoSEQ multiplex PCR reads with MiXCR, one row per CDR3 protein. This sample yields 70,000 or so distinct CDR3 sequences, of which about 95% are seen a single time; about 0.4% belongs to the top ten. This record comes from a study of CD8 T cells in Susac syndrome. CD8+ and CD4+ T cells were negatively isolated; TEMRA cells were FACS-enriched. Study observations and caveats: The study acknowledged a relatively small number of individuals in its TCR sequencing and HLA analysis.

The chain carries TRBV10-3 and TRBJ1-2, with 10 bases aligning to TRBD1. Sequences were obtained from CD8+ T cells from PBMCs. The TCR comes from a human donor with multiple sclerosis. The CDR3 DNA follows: TGTGCCATCCCGGACAGGGGGAATGGCTACACCTTC. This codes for CAIPDRGNGYTF.